Listed below are T cell receptor beta chains from one sample, sequenced in a study of blood T cell repertoires in COVID-19. Data came from immunoSEQ multiplex PCR; TCRdb stores just in-frame clones and leaves some out. This table has 110,000 or so clones, more than 70% appearing once. The sample was peripheral blood. These receptors all stem from a woman aged 70 to 79 who had recovered from COVID-19. Each CDR3 is given with its conserved first and last residue. Fields, in order: D gene, clone size, V gene, J gene, CDR3 DNA, CDR3 protein. The D gene is left open where the match is weak. Some rows mark clone size as missing; the rest say once, few, many or name a class of expanded clone.

d_gene: NA; abundance: NA; v_gene: TRBV5-6; j_gene: TRBJ1-5; CDR3nt: TGTGCCAGCAGCCTGGGGACTGCGCCCCAGCATTTT; CDR3aa: CASSLGTAPQHF
d_gene: NA; abundance: NA; v_gene: TRBV2; j_gene: TRBJ2-3; CDR3nt: TGTGCCAGCAGTCCCCGGGGCACAGATACGCAGTATTTT; CDR3aa: CASSPRGTDTQYF
d_gene: TRBD1; abundance: NA; v_gene: TRBV24-1; j_gene: TRBJ1-2; CDR3nt: TGTGCCACCAGTGAGGGAAGGGACAGCGGGCTTGACTATGGCTACACCTTC; CDR3aa: CATSEGRDSGLDYGYTF
d_gene: NA; abundance: once; v_gene: TRBV3-1/TRBV3-2; j_gene: TRBJ2-5; CDR3nt: TGTGCCAGCAGCCGAACAGGGCCTTTGAGGGAGACCCAGTACTTC; CDR3aa: CASSRTGPLRETQYF
d_gene: NA; abundance: once; v_gene: TRBV28; j_gene: TRBJ1-6; CDR3nt: TGTGCCAGCAGTTTCGGGAATAATAATTCACCCCTCCACTTT; CDR3aa: CASSFGNNNSPLHF
d_gene: TRBD1; abundance: NA; v_gene: TRBV30; j_gene: TRBJ2-1; CDR3nt: TGTGCCTGGAGTGTACCAGCGGGACAGGGTGAGCAGTTCTTC; CDR3aa: CAWSVPAGQGEQFF
d_gene: NA; abundance: NA; v_gene: TRBV7-2; j_gene: TRBJ2-1; CDR3nt: TGTGCCAGCAGCCCTCGGGACTCTCTGGGGGATGAGCAGTTCTTC; CDR3aa: CASSPRDSLGDEQFF
d_gene: TRBD2; abundance: NA; v_gene: TRBV28; j_gene: TRBJ2-3; CDR3nt: TGTGCCAGCAGTTTCCGGGGCGGGGGGGCCGGAGATACGCAGTATTTT; CDR3aa: CASSFRGGGAGDTQYF
d_gene: NA; abundance: NA; v_gene: TRBV19; j_gene: TRBJ1-1; CDR3nt: TGTGCCAGTATGCGGGGTGCTGAAGCTTTCTTT; CDR3aa: CASMRGAEAFF
d_gene: TRBD1; abundance: NA; v_gene: TRBV5-1; j_gene: TRBJ1-1; CDR3nt: TGCGCCAGCAGACAGGGGGGTATGAACACTGAAGCTTTCTTT; CDR3aa: CASRQGGMNTEAFF
d_gene: TRBD1; abundance: NA; v_gene: TRBV3-1/TRBV3-2; j_gene: TRBJ1-6; CDR3nt: TGTGCCAGCAGCCAAGTCTCCGTTTTCCCCCGGGACAGATATAATTCACCCCTCCACTTT; CDR3aa: CASSQVSVFPRDRYNSPLHF
d_gene: NA; abundance: NA; v_gene: TRBV11-3; j_gene: TRBJ2-1; CDR3nt: TGTGCCAGCAGCTTAAATCGAGGGGGTACCTACAATGAGCAGTTCTTC; CDR3aa: CASSLNRGGTYNEQFF
d_gene: NA; abundance: NA; v_gene: TRBV28; j_gene: TRBJ2-7; CDR3nt: TGTGCCAGCAGCCCGCAGGTATCCTACGAGCAGTACTTC; CDR3aa: CASSPQVSYEQYF
d_gene: TRBD2; abundance: NA; v_gene: TRBV15; j_gene: TRBJ2-5; CDR3nt: TGTGCCACCAGCAGAGAGACTAGCGTTAACGGGGAGACCCAGTACTTC; CDR3aa: CATSRETSVNGETQYF
d_gene: NA; abundance: NA; v_gene: TRBV7-9; j_gene: TRBJ2-1; CDR3nt: TGTGCCAGCACGCCCCTTCACCCAGGGTTGAATGAGCAGTTCTTC; CDR3aa: CASTPLHPGLNEQFF
d_gene: TRBD2; abundance: NA; v_gene: TRBV5-1; j_gene: TRBJ2-7; CDR3nt: TGCGCCAGCAGCCTGTGGGGCGGGAGCTCCTACGAGCAGTACTTC; CDR3aa: CASSLWGGSSYEQYF
d_gene: NA; abundance: NA; v_gene: TRBV11-3; j_gene: TRBJ2-5; CDR3nt: TGTGCCAGCAGCCAGCTAGCGCAAGAGACCCAGTACTTC; CDR3aa: CASSQLAQETQYF
d_gene: NA; abundance: NA; v_gene: TRBV27; j_gene: TRBJ1-2; CDR3nt: TGTGCCAGCAGTTTAAGGTCAGGGTGGGGGGCTAACTATGGCTACACCTTC; CDR3aa: CASSLRSGWGANYGYTF
d_gene: NA; abundance: NA; v_gene: TRBV19; j_gene: TRBJ1-5; CDR3nt: TGTGCCAGTAGTATAGTGGGCCCTGGGAGCAATCAGCCCCAGCATTTT; CDR3aa: CASSIVGPGSNQPQHF
d_gene: NA; abundance: NA; v_gene: TRBV7-2; j_gene: TRBJ2-7; CDR3nt: TGTGCCAGCTCCCCTCCAGGGCCTCCCGAGCAGTACTTC; CDR3aa: CASSPPGPPEQYF
d_gene: TRBD1; abundance: NA; v_gene: TRBV2; j_gene: TRBJ1-1; CDR3nt: TGTGCCAGCAGGGGGATTTCAGGGGGCCTGGCTGAAGCTTTCTTT; CDR3aa: CASRGISGGLAEAFF
d_gene: NA; abundance: NA; v_gene: TRBV7-9; j_gene: TRBJ2-5; CDR3nt: TGTGCCAGCAGCTTGGCAACAGCACAAGAGACCCAGTACTTC; CDR3aa: CASSLATAQETQYF
d_gene: NA; abundance: NA; v_gene: TRBV21-1; j_gene: TRBJ2-2; CDR3nt: TGTGCCAGCAGCAAGTCGAAAAGGACTAGCGGGAGATTTTTGGGGACCGGGGAGCTGTTTTTT; CDR3aa: CASSKSKRTSGRFLGTGELFF
d_gene: TRBD2; abundance: few; v_gene: TRBV28; j_gene: TRBJ2-7; CDR3nt: TGTGCCAGCAGTTTTCGGTGGTCGTGGGCGGGAGGCTACGAGCAGTACTTC; CDR3aa: CASSFRWSWAGGYEQYF
d_gene: NA; abundance: NA; v_gene: TRBV25-1; j_gene: TRBJ2-2; CDR3nt: TGTGCCAGCAGTGCCCAGGTTGTCGGGGAGCTGTTTTTT; CDR3aa: CASSAQVVGELFF
d_gene: NA; abundance: NA; v_gene: TRBV12-3/TRBV12-4; j_gene: TRBJ2-7; CDR3nt: TGTGCCAGCAGTATAGACAAGCAGTACTTC; CDR3aa: CASSIDKQYF
d_gene: NA; abundance: NA; v_gene: TRBV27; j_gene: TRBJ2-1; CDR3nt: TGTGCCAGCACTATGGGGGAGGAATCCAATGAGCAGTTCTTC; CDR3aa: CASTMGEESNEQFF
d_gene: TRBD1; abundance: NA; v_gene: TRBV2; j_gene: TRBJ1-5; CDR3nt: TGTGCCAGCAGTGATAATCAGGGACAGGGGAATCAGCCCCAGCATTTT; CDR3aa: CASSDNQGQGNQPQHF
d_gene: TRBD2; abundance: NA; v_gene: TRBV5-1; j_gene: TRBJ2-7; CDR3nt: TGCGCCAGCAGCTTGAGAGCGGGATGGTACGAGCAGTACTTC; CDR3aa: CASSLRAGWYEQYF
d_gene: TRBD1; abundance: NA; v_gene: TRBV5-1; j_gene: TRBJ2-3; CDR3nt: TGCGCCAGCAGCTCAACAGGGACAGCCACAGATACGCAGTATTTT; CDR3aa: CASSSTGTATDTQYF
d_gene: NA; abundance: NA; v_gene: TRBV15; j_gene: TRBJ1-2; CDR3nt: TGTGCCACCAGCAGAGATAGGGAGGGGCCCTTAAACTATGGCTACACCTTC; CDR3aa: CATSRDREGPLNYGYTF
d_gene: TRBD1; abundance: NA; v_gene: TRBV11-3; j_gene: TRBJ1-5; CDR3nt: TGTGCCAGCAGTGCAGACAGGGGGCGCGTTCAGCCCCAGCATTTT; CDR3aa: CASSADRGRVQPQHF